This TCR beta chain was captured by sequencing in a study of shared clonotypes between healthy human individuals. DNA input for the unsorted PBMC replicate PCRs was around 0.3 ug, some 31,000 T cell genomes. Study processing details: ImmunoSEQ supplied junction-only sequences lacking quality scores, so filtering was different. Clones were read by immunoSEQ multiplex PCR, and TCRdb kept only the in-frame ones, dropping some. V and J calls and clone size follow that table, whereas D and trimming were derived from the DNA. The sample contains about 480,000 clones, approximately 79% of which appear only once. Points from the study as a whole: Sampling included only blood; tissue repertoires likely differ.

This clone was recorded a few times. Its antigen is unidentified. Trimming pared 6 bases from V and 1 base from J, leaving 8 bases between. Per germline, CDR1 MNHEY and CDR2 SMNVEV (reference sequence). The CDR3 covers 13 residues. The sequenced sample consisted of PBMCs. This clonotype originated in a woman aged 40-49 years in good health. Some clones in this sample may be carry-over from other donors' samples. This chain connects TRBV27 to TRBJ2-3, with unresolved D. This chain's CDR3 is CASRSGGTDTQYF. For the CDR3, the DNA is TGTGCCAGCAGGTCTGGCGGCACAGATACGCAGTATTTT.